The 17 T cell receptor beta chains reported below all come from one sample, sequenced in a study of blood T cell repertoires in COVID-19. The method was immunoSEQ multiplex PCR; TCRdb's version includes in-frame clones alone and lacks a portion of them. Seen here are just under 40,000 clones, more than 75% observed once, and the top ten hold under 30%. Sequencing input: peripheral blood. The receptors shown here come from a man aged 45 to 65 with active or convalescent COVID-19.

The chain carries TRBV5-1 and TRBJ2-1; the match to TRBD1 covers 8 bases. The J segment lost 9 bases and the V segment lost 4 bases, leaving 3 bases of the junction unmatched. The germline V gene encodes CDR1 SGHRS and CDR2 YFSETQ. The CDR3 is made up of 12 amino acids. CDR3 sequence: CASSITGGEQFF. In nucleotides, the CDR3 is TGCGCCAGCAGCATAACAGGGGGTGAGCAGTTCTTC.

This clone is a singleton in its sample. This chain links TRBV30 with TRBJ1-6, with 7 bases identical to TRBD1. Trimming cost V 2 bases and J 7 bases; bases outside gene matches: 5. The CDR3 contains 14 residues. CDR1 and CDR2 from the germline V gene are GTSNPN and SVGIG (reference sequence). CDR3: CAWSRGTANSPLHF. The CDR3 DNA reads as TGTGCCTGGAGTCGAGGGACAGCCAATTCACCCCTCCACTTT.

The J gene is TRBJ2-3, the V gene TRBV30; 13 nucleotides line up with TRBD2. The CDR3 spans 16 residues. CDR1 and CDR2 (germline): GTSNPN, SVGIG (reference sequence). V dropped 6 bases and J dropped 4; count of bases not matched to a gene: 10. The CDR3 is CACTRRTSGSPDTQYF. CDR3 sequence (DNA): TGTGCCTGCACCCGGAGGACTAGCGGGAGCCCAGATACGCAGTATTTT.

This clone appeared a few times. The chain is built from TRBV24-1 and TRBJ2-2, with TRBD2 as a possible D gene (5 bases). The CDR3 is 13 residues long. The V end lost 9 bases, the J end lost 1 base, and 8 bases lay between the germline ends. CDR1 KGHDR and CDR2 SFDVKD come from the germline V gene. The CDR3 DNA sequence: TGTGCCACCCACAGCGGGAACACCGGGGAGCTGTTTTTT. Translated: CATHSGNTGELFF.

This chain links TRBV5-1 with TRBJ1-5; 7 bases align to TRBD1. The trim removed 0 bases at V and 11 bases at J, leaving 8 bases unmatched. In germline, CDR1 is SGHRS, CDR2 YFSETQ. CDR3 length: 14 residues. DNA for the CDR3: TGCGCCAGCAGCTTGGGACAGGGAGATTGGGCCCAGCATTTT. The encoded protein is CASSLGQGDWAQHF.

The rearrangement uses TRBV6-4 and TRBJ2-7; TRBD1 agrees at 7 bases. Trimming at V came to 5 bases and at J to 3 bases, leaving 4 bases not matched to a gene. Germline CDR1 reads MRHNA; CDR2 reads SNTAGT. The CDR3 totals 13 residues. CDR3 bases: TGTGCCAGCAGTAAAGGGACAGACTACGAGCAGTACGTC. This translates into CASSKGTDYEQYV.

In this sample, this clone turned up once. The rearrangement links TRBV6-2 or TRBV6-3 to TRBJ1-6; no clear D gene. Trimming took off 2 bases at V and 5 bases at J, with 7 bases between the two ends. This CDR3 has 14 residues. Germline loops: CDR1 MNHEY, CDR2 SVGEGT. The CDR3 sequence: CASSYQQNNSPLHF. Written as DNA, the CDR3 is TGTGCCAGCAGTTACCAACAGAATAATTCACCCCTCCACTTT.

The table lists this clone with a count of one. Other DNA sequences from this sample encode an identical CDR3 as well. The chain recombines TRBV30 with TRBJ1-1; D gene uncertain. V lost 4 bases, J lost 0 bases, and 6 bases lay in between. The V gene's germline CDR1 is GTSNPN and CDR2 SVGIG (reference sequence). The CDR3 has 12 residues. In DNA, the CDR3 is TGTGCCTGGAACCGAGTGAACACTGAAGCTTTCTTT. This translates into CAWNRVNTEAFF.

This rearrangement joins TRBV19 to TRBJ2-3; TRBD2 aligns across 10 bases. After removal of 5 bases from V and 2 bases from J, the junction contained 13 bases not matched to a gene. The CDR3 is 18 residues long. CDR1 is LNHDA, CDR2 SQIVND, per germline (reference sequence). The CDR3 coding sequence is TGTGCCAGTAGTTGGTCTAGCGGGAGAAGGGAGAACACAGATACGCAGTATTTT. Encoded protein: CASSWSSGRRENTDTQYF.

This clone came up a few times. The J gene is TRBJ2-1, the V gene TRBV11-3; possibly TRBD2 for D (6 bases). CDR1 and CDR2 from the germline V gene are SGHNT and YENEEA. The CDR3 is 13 amino acids. Trimming pared 5 bases from V and 8 bases from J, leaving 13 bases between. CDR3 in DNA: TGTGCCAGCAGCGCGGGGCCTCCGTATGAGCAGTTCTTC. Translation gives CASSAGPPYEQFF. The full variable domain, with the rest looked up from reference TRBV11-3 and TRBJ2-1, is EAGVVQSPRYKIIEKKQPVAFWCNPISGHNTLYWYLQNLGQGPELLIRYENEEAVDDSQLPKDRFSAERLKGVDSTLKIQPAELGDSAVYLCASSAGPPYEQFFGPGTRLTVL.

The genes are TRBV6-5 and TRBJ2-1; D remains ambiguous. The CDR3 loop spans 11 amino acids. The V end lost 10 bases, the J end lost 6 bases, and 10 bases lay between the germline ends. Germline CDR1 is MNHEY and CDR2 is SVGAGI. CDR3 nucleotide sequence: TGTGCCACCCTCGTCGGCAATGAGCAGTTCTTC. Its translation: CATLVGNEQFF.

V usage is TRBV6-6 and J usage is TRBJ1-6; 11 bases are shared with TRBD1. The germline CDR1 and CDR2 sequences are MNHNY and SVGAGI (reference sequence). J gave up 5 bases and V 5 bases, and 8 bases lay outside the gene matches. This CDR3 is 17 amino acids long. The CDR3 here is CASSPPRDRGNNSPLHF. Here the CDR3 DNA reads TGTGCCAGCAGTCCGCCCCGGGACAGGGGGAATAATTCACCCCTCCACTTT.

The chain links TRBV11-2 to TRBJ2-5, with 7 bases aligning to TRBD1. Germline CDR1 is SGHAT and CDR2 is FQNNGV. V trimming: 5 bases; J trimming: 5 bases; junction bases outside the gene matches: 8. The CDR3 extends over 14 amino acids. The CDR3 loop is CASSTRQGGETQYF. In nucleotides, the CDR3 is TGTGCCAGCAGCACCCGACAGGGTGGGGAGACCCAGTACTTC.

This chain joins TRBV19 and TRBJ1-5, with unresolved D. Trimming took off 6 bases at V and 4 bases at J, with 10 bases between the two ends. This CDR3 is 13 amino acids long. Germline-derived CDR1 and CDR2 are LNHDA and SQIVND (reference sequence). The CDR3 coding sequence is TGTGCCAGTAGCCCCGACTGGAATCAGCCCCAGCATTTT. It translates to CASSPDWNQPQHF.

This chain links TRBV3-1 (or the pseudogene TRBV3-2) with TRBJ2-1, with D perhaps matching TRBD1 (6 bases). Germline V gives CDR1 LGHDT, CDR2 YNNKEL (reference sequence). V lost 1 base to trimming and J lost 4 bases, with 11 bases between them. This CDR3 has 15 amino acids. The CDR3 region is CASSQAKDSYNEQFF. In nucleotides, the CDR3 is TGTGCCAGCAGCCAAGCTAAGGACAGTTACAATGAGCAGTTCTTC.

The chain couples TRBV7-9 to TRBJ1-1; TRBD1 might be the D (5 bases). Per the germline V gene, CDR1 is SEHNR and CDR2 is FQNEAQ (reference sequence). V gave up 3 bases and J gave up 0 bases, with 11 bases separating them. This CDR3 has 15 amino acids. The CDR3 DNA follows: TGTGCCAGCAGCTTGACTGGGGGGATGAACACTGAAGCTTTCTTT. This translates into CASSLTGGMNTEAFF.

The rearrangement links TRBV25-1 to TRBJ1-1; a possible D gene is TRBD1 (6 bases). The V gene's germline CDR1 is MGHDK and CDR2 SYGVNS. Between the trimmed V and J ends, which lost 6 bases and 0 bases, there was a span of 17 bases. The CDR3 is 16 residues long. This CDR3 reads CASSQRAQGMNTEAFF. The CDR3 nucleotides are TGTGCCAGCAGCCAAAGGGCACAGGGAATGAACACTGAAGCTTTCTTT.